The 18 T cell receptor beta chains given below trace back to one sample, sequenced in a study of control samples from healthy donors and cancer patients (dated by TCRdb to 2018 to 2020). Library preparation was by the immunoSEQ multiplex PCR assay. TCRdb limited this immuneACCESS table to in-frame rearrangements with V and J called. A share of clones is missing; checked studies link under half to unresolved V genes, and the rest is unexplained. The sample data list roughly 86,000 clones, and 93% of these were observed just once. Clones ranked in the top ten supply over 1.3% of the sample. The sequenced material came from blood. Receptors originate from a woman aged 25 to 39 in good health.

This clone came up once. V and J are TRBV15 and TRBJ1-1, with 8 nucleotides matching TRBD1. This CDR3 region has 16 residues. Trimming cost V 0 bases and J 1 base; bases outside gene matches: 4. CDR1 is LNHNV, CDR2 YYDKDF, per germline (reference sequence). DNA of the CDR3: TGTGCCACCAGCAGAGAGAGAGGGACAGGGAACACTGAAGCTTTCTTT. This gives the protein CATSRERGTGNTEAFF.

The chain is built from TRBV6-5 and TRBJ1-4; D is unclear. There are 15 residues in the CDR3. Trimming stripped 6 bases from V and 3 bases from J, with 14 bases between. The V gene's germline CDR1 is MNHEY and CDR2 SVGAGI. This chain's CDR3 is CASREVVRANEKLFF. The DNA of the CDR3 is TGTGCCAGCAGGGAGGTCGTCCGGGCTAATGAAAAACTGTTTTTT.

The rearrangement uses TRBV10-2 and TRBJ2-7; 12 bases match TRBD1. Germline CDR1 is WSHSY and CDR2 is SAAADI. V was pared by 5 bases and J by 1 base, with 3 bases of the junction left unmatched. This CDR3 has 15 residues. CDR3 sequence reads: CASSWGQGASYEQYF. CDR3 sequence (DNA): TGCGCCAGCAGTTGGGGACAGGGGGCTTCCTACGAGCAGTACTTC.

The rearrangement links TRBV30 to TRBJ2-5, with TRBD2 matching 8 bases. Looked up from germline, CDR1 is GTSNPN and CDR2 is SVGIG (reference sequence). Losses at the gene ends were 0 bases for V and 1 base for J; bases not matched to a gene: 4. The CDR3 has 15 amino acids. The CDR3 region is CAWSVLAGGQETQYF. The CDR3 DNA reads TGTGCCTGGAGTGTATTGGCGGGGGGCCAAGAGACCCAGTACTTC.

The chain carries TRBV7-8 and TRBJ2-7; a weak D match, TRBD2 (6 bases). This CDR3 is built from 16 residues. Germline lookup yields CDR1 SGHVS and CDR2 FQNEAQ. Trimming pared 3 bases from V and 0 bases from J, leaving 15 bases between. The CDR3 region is CASSFGGMRASYEQYF. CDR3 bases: TGTGCCAGCAGCTTTGGGGGGATGAGGGCCTCCTACGAGCAGTACTTC.

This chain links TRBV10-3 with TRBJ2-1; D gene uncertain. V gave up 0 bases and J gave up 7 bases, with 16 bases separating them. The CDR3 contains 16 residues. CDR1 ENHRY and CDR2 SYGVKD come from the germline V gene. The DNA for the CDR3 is TGTGCCATCAGTGAGTCGCTGTCATCCGTACAAAATGAGCAGTTCTTC. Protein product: CAISESLSSVQNEQFF.

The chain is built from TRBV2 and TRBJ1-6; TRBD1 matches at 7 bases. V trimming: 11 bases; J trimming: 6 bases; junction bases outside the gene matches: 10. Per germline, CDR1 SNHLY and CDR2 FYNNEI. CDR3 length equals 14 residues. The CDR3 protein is CAGSRDRLNSPLHF. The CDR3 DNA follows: TGTGCCGGTTCCCGGGACAGACTTAATTCACCCCTCCACTTT. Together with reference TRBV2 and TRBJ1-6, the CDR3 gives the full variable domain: EPEVTQTPSHQVTQMGQEVILRCVPISNHLYFYWYRQILGQKVEFLVSFYNNEISEKSEIFDDQFSVERPDGSNFTLKIRSTKLEDSAMYFCAGSRDRLNSPLHFGNGTRLTVT.

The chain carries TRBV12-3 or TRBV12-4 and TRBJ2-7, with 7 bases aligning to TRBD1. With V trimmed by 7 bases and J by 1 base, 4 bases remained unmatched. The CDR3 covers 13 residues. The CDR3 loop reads CASIRTGSYEQYF. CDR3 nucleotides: TGTGCCAGCATCCGGACAGGTTCCTACGAGCAGTACTTC.

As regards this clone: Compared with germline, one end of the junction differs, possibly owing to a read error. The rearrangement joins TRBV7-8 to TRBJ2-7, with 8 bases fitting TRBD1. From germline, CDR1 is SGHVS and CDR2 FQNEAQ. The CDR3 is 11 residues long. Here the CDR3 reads CASSSGQGGFF. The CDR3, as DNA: TGTGCCAGCAGCTCCGGACAGGGCGGTTTCTTC.

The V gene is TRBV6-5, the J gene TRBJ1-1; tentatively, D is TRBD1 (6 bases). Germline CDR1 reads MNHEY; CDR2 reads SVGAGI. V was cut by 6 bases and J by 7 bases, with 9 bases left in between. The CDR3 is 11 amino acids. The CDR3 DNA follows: TGTGCCAGCAGGAACAGGGTTGAAGCTTTCTTT. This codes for CASRNRVEAFF.

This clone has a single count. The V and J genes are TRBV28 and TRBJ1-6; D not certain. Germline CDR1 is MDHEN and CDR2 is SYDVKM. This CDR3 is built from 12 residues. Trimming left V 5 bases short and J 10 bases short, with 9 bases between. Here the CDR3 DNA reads TGTGCCAGCAGTCCGCGCCTGTCACCCCTCCACTTT. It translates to CASSPRLSPLHF.

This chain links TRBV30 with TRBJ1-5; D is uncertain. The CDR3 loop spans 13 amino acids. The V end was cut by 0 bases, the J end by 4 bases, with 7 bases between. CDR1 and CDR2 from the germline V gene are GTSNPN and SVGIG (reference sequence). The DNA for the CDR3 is TGTGCCTGGAGTGTACCCGAGAATCAGCCCCAGCATTTT. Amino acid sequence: CAWSVPENQPQHF.

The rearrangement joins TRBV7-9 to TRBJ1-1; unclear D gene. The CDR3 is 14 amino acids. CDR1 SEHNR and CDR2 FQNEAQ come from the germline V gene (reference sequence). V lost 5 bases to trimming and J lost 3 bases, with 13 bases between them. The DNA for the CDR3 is TGTGCCAGCAGCCCGACGGGCAGCCACACTGAAGCTTTCTTT. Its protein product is CASSPTGSHTEAFF.

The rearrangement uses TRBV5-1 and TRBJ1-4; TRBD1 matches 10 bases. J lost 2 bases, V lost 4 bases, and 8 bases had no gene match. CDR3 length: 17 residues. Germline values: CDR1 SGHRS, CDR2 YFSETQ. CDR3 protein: CASSPHRQGATNEKLFF. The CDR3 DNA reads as TGCGCCAGCAGCCCACACAGACAGGGGGCGACTAATGAAAAACTGTTTTTT. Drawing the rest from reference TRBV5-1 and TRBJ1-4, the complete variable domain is KAGVTQTPRYLIKTRGQQVTLSCSPISGHRSVSWYQQTPGQGLQFLFEYFSETQRNKGNFPGRFSGRQFSNSRSEMNVSTLELGDSALYLCASSPHRQGATNEKLFFGSGTQLSVL.

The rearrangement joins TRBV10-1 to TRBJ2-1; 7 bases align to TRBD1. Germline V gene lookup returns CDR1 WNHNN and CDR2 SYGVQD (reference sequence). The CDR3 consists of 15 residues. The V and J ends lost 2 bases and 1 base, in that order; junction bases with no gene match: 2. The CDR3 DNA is TGCGCCAGCAGTGAGGAGGGGGCGTCCTACAATGAGCAGTTCTTC. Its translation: CASSEEGASYNEQFF.

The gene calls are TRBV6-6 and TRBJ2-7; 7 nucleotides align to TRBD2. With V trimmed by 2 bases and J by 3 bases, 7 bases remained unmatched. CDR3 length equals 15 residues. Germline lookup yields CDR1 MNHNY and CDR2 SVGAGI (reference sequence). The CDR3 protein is CASSYDRGDYYEQYF. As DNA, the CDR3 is TGTGCCAGCAGTTACGATCGGGGGGACTACTACGAGCAGTACTTC.

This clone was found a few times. CDR3 loop: CASSLGGQTVQETQYF. The CDR3 region has the DNA TGTGCCAGCAGCTTAGGTGGGCAGACTGTCCAAGAGACCCAGTACTTC. The rearrangement uses TRBV7-2 and TRBJ2-5; no firm D call. In germline, CDR1 is SGHTA, CDR2 FQGNSA. V was trimmed by 1 base and J by 1 base, leaving 13 bases between them. This CDR3 spans 16 amino acids.

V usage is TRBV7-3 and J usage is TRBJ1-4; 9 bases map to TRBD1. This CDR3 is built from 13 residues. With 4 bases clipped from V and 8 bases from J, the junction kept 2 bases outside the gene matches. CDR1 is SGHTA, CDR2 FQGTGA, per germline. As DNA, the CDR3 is TGTGCCAGCAGCTCGACAGGGGGAGAAAAACTGTTTTTT. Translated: CASSSTGGEKLFF.